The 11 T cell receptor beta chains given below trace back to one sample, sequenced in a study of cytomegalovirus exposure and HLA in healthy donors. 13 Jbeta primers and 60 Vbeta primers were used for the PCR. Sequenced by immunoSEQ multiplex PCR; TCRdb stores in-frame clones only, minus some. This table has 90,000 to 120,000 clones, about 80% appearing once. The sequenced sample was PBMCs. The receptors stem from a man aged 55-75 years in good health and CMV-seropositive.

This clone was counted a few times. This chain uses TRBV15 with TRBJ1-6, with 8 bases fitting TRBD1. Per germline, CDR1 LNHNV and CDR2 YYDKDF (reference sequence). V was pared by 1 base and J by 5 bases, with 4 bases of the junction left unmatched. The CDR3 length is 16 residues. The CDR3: CATSRGQGANNSPLHF. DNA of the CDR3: TGTGCCACCAGCAGAGGTCAGGGGGCGAATAATTCACCCCTCCACTTT.

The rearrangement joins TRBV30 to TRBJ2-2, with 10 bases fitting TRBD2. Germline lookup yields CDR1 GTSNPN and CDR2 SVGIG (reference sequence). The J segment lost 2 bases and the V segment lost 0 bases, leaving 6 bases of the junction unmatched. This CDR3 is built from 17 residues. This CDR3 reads CAWSVGTSELNTGELFF. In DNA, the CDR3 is TGTGCCTGGAGTGTAGGGACTAGCGAGTTAAACACCGGGGAGCTGTTTTTT. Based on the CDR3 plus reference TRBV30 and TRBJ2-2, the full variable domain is SQTIHQWPATLVQPVGSPLSLECTVEGTSNPNLYWYRQAAGRGLQLLFYSVGIGQISSEVPQNLSASRPQDRQFILSSKKLLLSDSGFYLCAWSVGTSELNTGELFFGEGSRLTVL.

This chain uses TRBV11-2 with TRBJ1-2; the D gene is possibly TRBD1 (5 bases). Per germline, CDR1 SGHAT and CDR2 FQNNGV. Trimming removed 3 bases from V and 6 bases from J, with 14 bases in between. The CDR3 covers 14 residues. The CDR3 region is CASSLEGRRHGYTF. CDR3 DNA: TGTGCCAGCAGCTTGGAGGGGAGGCGGCATGGCTACACCTTC.

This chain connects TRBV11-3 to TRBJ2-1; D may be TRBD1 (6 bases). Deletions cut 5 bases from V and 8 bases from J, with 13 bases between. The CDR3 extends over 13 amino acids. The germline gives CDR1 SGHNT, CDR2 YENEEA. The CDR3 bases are TGTGCCAGCAGCACAGGGCCTTGGGATGAGCAGTTCTTC. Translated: CASSTGPWDEQFF. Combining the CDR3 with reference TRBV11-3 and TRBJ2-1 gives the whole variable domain EAGVVQSPRYKIIEKKQPVAFWCNPISGHNTLYWYLQNLGQGPELLIRYENEEAVDDSQLPKDRFSAERLKGVDSTLKIQPAELGDSAVYLCASSTGPWDEQFFGPGTRLTVL.

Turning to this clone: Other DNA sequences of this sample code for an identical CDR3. The CDR3 DNA follows: TGTGCCAGTAGTACGGGACACCTGAACACTGAAGCTTTCTTT. Translated: CASSTGHLNTEAFF. The chain recombines TRBV19 with TRBJ1-1; tentative D call: TRBD1 (6 bases). The CDR3 contains 14 residues. Trimming left V 4 bases short and J 0 bases short, with 9 bases between. Germline CDR1 is LNHDA and CDR2 is SQIVND (reference sequence).

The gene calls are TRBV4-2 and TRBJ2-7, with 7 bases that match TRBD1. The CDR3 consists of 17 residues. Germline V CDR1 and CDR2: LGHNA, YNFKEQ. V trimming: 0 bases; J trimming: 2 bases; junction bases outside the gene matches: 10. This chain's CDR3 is CASSQDQIGTAPYEQYF. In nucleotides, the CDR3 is TGTGCCAGCAGCCAAGACCAGATTGGGACAGCCCCCTACGAGCAGTACTTC.

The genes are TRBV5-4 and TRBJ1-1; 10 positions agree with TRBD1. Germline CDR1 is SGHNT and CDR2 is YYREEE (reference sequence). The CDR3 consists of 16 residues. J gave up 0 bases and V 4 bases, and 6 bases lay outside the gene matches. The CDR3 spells CASSSGQGGLNTEAFF. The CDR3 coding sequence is TGTGCCAGCAGCAGCGGACAGGGGGGGTTGAACACTGAAGCTTTCTTT. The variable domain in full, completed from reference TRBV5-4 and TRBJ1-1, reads ETGVTQSPTHLIKTRGQQVTLRCSSQSGHNTVSWYQQALGQGPQFIFQYYREEENGRGNFPPRFSGLQFPNYSSELNVNALELDDSALYLCASSSGQGGLNTEAFFGQGTRLTVV.

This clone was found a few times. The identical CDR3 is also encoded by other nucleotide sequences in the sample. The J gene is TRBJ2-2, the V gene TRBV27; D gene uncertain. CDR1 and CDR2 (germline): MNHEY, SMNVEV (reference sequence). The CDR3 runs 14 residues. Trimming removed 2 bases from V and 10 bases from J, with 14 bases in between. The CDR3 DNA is TGTGCCAGCAGTTTAATCGCCCCTAGTCAGGAGCTGTTTTTT. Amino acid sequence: CASSLIAPSQELFF.

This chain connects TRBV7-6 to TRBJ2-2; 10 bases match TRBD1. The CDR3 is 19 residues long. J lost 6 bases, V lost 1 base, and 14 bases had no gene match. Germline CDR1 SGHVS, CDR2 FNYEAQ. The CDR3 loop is CASSLEPGQGKVSAGELFF. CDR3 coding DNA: TGTGCCAGCAGCTTAGAACCGGGACAGGGGAAAGTATCGGCCGGGGAGCTGTTTTTT.

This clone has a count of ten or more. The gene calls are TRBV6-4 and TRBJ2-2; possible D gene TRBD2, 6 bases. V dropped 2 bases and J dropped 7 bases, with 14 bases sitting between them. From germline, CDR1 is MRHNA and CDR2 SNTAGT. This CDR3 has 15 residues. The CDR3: CASSDRELAGGELFF. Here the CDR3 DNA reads TGTGCCAGCAGTGACCGGGAACTAGCCGGCGGGGAGCTGTTTTTT.

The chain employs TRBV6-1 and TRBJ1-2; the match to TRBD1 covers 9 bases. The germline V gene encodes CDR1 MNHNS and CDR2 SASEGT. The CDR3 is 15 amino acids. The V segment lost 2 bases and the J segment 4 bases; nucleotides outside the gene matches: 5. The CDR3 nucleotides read TGTGCCAGCAGTGAAACCGGGACAGGGTCCTATGGCTACACCTTC. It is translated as CASSETGTGSYGYTF.